Given below is one T cell receptor (beta chain) in context. The data belong to a study of CD8 T cells in Susac syndrome. High-throughput TCR beta sequencing covered peripheral CD8+ and CD4+ T cells. The multiple sclerosis controls, all treatment-naive patients, had relapsing-remitting disease that was stable or active. The RNA input was roughly 0.45 to 1 ug, and it was reverse transcribed with random hexamers. Across 54 Vbeta and 13 Jbeta, TCR beta CDR3 was amplified with immunoSEQ multiplex PCR. From the immunoSEQ multiplex PCR reads, TCRdb called clonotypes with MiXCR, one entry per CDR3 protein. The table shows 100,000 to 150,000 distinct CDR3 sequences, with over 85% occurring only once. In germline, CDR1 is SEHNR, CDR2 FQNEAQ (reference sequence). Trimming shortened V by 1 base and J by 2 bases, and 12 bases separated the two germline ends. The CDR3 extends over 16 amino acids.

The sequenced sample consisted of CD8+ T cells from PBMCs. This sequence joins TRBV7-9 and TRBJ2-1, with TRBD2 as a possible D gene (5 bases). The receptor was derived from a human donor with multiple sclerosis. The CDR3: CASSLEAGPTYNEQFF. The DNA for the CDR3 is TGTGCCAGCAGCTTAGAGGCGGGCCCCACCTACAATGAGCAGTTCTTC. Drawing the rest from reference TRBV7-9 and TRBJ2-1, the complete variable domain is DTGVSQNPRHKITKRGQNVTFRCDPISEHNRLYWYRQTLGQGPEFLTYFQNEAQLEKSRLLSDRFSAERPKGSFSTLEIQRTEQGDSAMYLCASSLEAGPTYNEQFFGPGTRLTVL.